This T cell receptor beta chain was found in a study of blood T cell repertoires in COVID-19. About the study: COVID-19 samples from acute and convalescent phases originated in the United States, Italy and Spain. PBMCs, B-cell-depleted T cells, or T cells provided the cDNA or gDNA that made up the material.

CDR1 and CDR2 from the germline V gene are MGHRA and YSYEKL. CDR3 length equals 14 residues. V was clipped by 2 bases and J by 8 bases; unmatched bases: 4. As originally analysed: Using reference gene primer amplification, nucleated cell counts were estimated. TCRdb's copy holds only in-frame clones and misses some; the assay was immunoSEQ multiplex PCR. V and J calls and clone size are those listed in that table; D and trimming were worked out from the DNA. This repertoire shows approximately 200,000 clones, 85% to 90% found once; its top ten account for 2% to 2.5%. The sample was peripheral blood. V gene TRBV4-1 combines with J gene TRBJ2-1; TRBD1 aligns across 9 bases. The receptor comes from a woman between 50 and 59 years old with acute or convalescent COVID-19. In DNA form, the CDR3 reads TGCGCCAGCAGCCAAAAAACAGGGGGCGATGAGCAGTTCTTC. Translated: CASSQKTGGDEQFF.